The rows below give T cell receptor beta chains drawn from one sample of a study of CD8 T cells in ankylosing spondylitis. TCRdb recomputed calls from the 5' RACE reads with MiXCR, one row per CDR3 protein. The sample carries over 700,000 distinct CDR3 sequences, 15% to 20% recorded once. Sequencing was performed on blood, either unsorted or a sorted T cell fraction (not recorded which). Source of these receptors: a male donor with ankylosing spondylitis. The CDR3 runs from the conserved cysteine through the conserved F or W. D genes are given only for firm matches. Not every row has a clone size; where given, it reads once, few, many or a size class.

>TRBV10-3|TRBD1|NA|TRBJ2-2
CAIRKGTGTGELFF
TGTGCCATCAGGAAGGGGACAGGGACGGGGGAGCTGTTTTTT
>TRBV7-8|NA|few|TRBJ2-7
CASSSPPGKPTLSSYEQYF
TGTGCCAGCAGCTCCCCACCGGGAAAACCGACCCTTTCCTCCTACGAGCAGTACTTC
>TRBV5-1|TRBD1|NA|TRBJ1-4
CASSGGTGLTEKLFF
TGCGCCAGCAGCGGGGGGACAGGGTTAACTGAAAAACTGTTTTTT
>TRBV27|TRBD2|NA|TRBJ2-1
CASSLLASGAPGNEQFF
TGTGCCAGCAGTTTATTAGCTAGCGGTGCCCCGGGGAATGAGCAGTTCTTC
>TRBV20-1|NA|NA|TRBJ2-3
CSARDWTDTQYF
TGCAGTGCTAGAGATTGGACAGATACGCAGTATTTT
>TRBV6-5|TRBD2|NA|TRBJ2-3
CASSFLGLAGGDTDMQYF
TGTGCCAGCAGTTTTCTAGGACTAGCGGGAGGGGACACAGATATGCAGTATTTT
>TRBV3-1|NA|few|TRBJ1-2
CASSSYGTANF
TGTGCCAGCAGCTCCTACGGGACTGCCAACTTC
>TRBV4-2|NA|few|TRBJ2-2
CASSQAAENTGELFF
TGTGCCAGCAGCCAAGCGGCAGAGAACACCGGGGAGCTGTTTTTT
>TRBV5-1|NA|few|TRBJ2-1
CASSLDMGAPGTYNEQFF
TGCGCCAGCAGCTTGGATATGGGGGCCCCGGGCACTTACAATGAGCAGTTCTTC
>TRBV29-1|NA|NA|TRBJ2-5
CSVPPADQETQYF
TGCAGCGTCCCCCCAGCGGACCAAGAGACCCAGTACTTC
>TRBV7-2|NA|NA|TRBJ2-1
CASSFRDTYNEQFF
TGTGCCAGCAGCTTCCGGGACACCTACAATGAGCAGTTCTTC
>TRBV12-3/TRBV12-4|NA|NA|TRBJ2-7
CASWGYEQYF
TGTGCCAGCTGGGGGTACGAGCAGTACTTC
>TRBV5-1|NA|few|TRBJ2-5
CASSLATGRETQYF
TGCGCCAGCAGCTTGGCCACAGGGCGGGAGACCCAGTACTTC
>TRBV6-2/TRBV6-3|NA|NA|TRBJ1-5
CASSYSGGWNQPQHF
TGTGCCAGCAGTTACTCCGGGGGTTGGAATCAGCCCCAGCATTTT
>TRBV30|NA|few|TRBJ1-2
CAWNPLGGLTYGYTF
TGTGCCTGGAACCCTCTTGGGGGCCTGACCTATGGCTACACCTTC
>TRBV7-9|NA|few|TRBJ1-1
CASSLRAGEAFF
TGTGCCAGCAGCTTACGTGCGGGGGAAGCTTTCTTT
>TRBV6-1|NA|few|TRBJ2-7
CASSEVRSLSYEQYF
TGTGCCAGCAGTGAAGTCAGGTCCCTCTCCTACGAGCAGTACTTC
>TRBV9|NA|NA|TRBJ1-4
CASSAREKAANEKLFF
TGTGCCAGCAGCGCCAGGGAGAAAGCGGCTAATGAAAAACTGTTTTTT
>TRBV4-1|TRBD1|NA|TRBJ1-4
CASSQDRDRENEKLFF
TGCGCCAGCAGCCAAGACCGGGACAGGGAAAATGAAAAACTGTTTTTT
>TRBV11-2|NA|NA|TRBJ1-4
CASSLGARGEKLFF
TGTGCCAGCAGCTTAGGTGCAAGAGGTGAAAAACTGTTTTTT
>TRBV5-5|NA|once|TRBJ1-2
CASSAGQPNGYTF
TGTGCCAGCAGCGCCGGGCAACCAAATGGCTACACCTTC
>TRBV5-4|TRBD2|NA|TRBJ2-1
CASSRGLASEGGEFF
TGTGCCAGCAGCCGTGGACTAGCGTCTGAGGGAGGGGAGTTCTTC
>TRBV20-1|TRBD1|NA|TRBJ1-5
CSARDRNTNQPQHF
TGCAGTGCTAGGGACAGGAACACTAATCAGCCCCAGCATTTT
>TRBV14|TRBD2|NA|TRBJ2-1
CASSLTSSYEQFF
TGTGCCAGCAGCCTGACTAGCTCCTATGAGCAGTTCTTC
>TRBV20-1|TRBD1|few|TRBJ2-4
CSAGDRGLKNIQYF
TGCAGTGCTGGGGACAGGGGCCTCAAAAACATTCAGTACTTC
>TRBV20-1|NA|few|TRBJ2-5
CSARVEEGYETQYF
TGCAGTGCTAGAGTAGAGGAGGGTTACGAGACCCAGTACTTC
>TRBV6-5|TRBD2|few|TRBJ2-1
CASSYSLAGAHNEQFF
TGTGCCAGCAGTTACTCTCTAGCGGGAGCACACAATGAGCAGTTCTTC
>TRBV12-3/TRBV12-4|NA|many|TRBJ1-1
CASSLLGPEAFF
TGTGCCAGCAGTTTGTTGGGCCCTGAAGCTTTCTTT
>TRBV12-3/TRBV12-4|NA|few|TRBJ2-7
CASTSNKDYEQYF
TGTGCCAGCACCTCTAACAAGGACTACGAGCAGTACTTC
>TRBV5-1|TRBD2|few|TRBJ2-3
CASGSSGGSTDTQYF
TGCGCCAGCGGGTCTAGCGGGGGATCCACAGATACGCAGTATTTT
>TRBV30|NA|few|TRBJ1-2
CAWRQEGDYGYTF
TGTGCCTGGAGGCAGGAGGGAGACTATGGCTACACCTTC
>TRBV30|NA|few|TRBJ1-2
CAWSVGGRAGYTF
TGTGCCTGGAGTGTGGGTGGCAGGGCCGGCTACACCTTC
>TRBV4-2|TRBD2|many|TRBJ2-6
CASSQDLGGGGPSGANVLTF
TGTGCCAGCAGCCAAGATCTTGGGGGGGGAGGCCCCTCTGGGGCCAACGTCCTGACTTTC
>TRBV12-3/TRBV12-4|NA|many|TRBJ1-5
CASSLKTVDQPQHF
TGTGCCAGCAGTTTAAAGACAGTGGATCAGCCCCAGCATTTT
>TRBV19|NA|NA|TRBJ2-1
CASSLMSSYNEQFF
TGTGCCAGTAGTTTGATGAGCTCCTACAATGAGCAGTTCTTC
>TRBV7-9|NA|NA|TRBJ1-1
CASSSIPNTEAFF
TGTGCCAGCAGCTCCATCCCAAACACTGAAGCTTTCTTT
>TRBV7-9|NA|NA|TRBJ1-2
CASNLPRGKRDGYTF
TGTGCCAGCAACTTGCCTAGGGGGAAGCGCGATGGCTACACCTTC
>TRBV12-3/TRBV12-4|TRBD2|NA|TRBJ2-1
CASSLGRESGNEQFF
TGTGCCAGCAGTTTGGGGCGGGAGTCCGGCAATGAGCAGTTCTTC
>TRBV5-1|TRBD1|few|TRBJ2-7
CASSPGQGHSYEQYF
TGCGCCAGCAGCCCCGGACAGGGTCACTCCTACGAGCAGTACTTC
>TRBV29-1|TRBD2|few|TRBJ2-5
CSAQSSPPGLYQETQYF
TGCAGCGCCCAATCGAGCCCCCCGGGACTATACCAAGAGACCCAGTACTTC